This T cell receptor beta chain emerged from a study of radiotherapy plus CTLA-4 blockade in lung cancer. Study at large: Patients showed objective responses in 15% to 20% of cases and disease control in under 40%.

The assay was immunoSEQ multiplex PCR, and TCRdb's table has in-frame clones only and misses some. The sample consists of some 62,000 clones, approximately 75% of them appearing once. Germline assignment: CDR1 GTSNPN and CDR2 SVGIG (reference sequence). This CDR3 region has 14 residues. Trimming removed 2 bases from V and 10 bases from J; junction bases left unmatched: 9. The TCR originated in a human donor with non-small cell lung cancer who had a complete response to radiotherapy plus ipilimumab. This chain joins TRBV30 and TRBJ1-5; TRBD1 aligns across 9 bases. Sequences were derived from peripheral blood, sampled from a patient treated with radiotherapy plus ipilimumab. CDR3 protein: CAWSPTGQGPPQHF. The CDR3 DNA sequence: TGTGCCTGGAGTCCTACGGGACAGGGTCCACCCCAGCATTTT.